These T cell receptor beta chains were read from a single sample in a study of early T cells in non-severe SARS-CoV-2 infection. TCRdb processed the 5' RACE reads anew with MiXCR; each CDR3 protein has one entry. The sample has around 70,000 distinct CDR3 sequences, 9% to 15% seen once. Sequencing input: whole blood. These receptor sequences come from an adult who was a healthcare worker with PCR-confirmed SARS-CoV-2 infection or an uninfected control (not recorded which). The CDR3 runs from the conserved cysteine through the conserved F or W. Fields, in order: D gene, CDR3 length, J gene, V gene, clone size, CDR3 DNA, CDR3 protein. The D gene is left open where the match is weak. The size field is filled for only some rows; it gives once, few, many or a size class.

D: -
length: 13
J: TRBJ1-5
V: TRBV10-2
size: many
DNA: TGCGCCAGCAGTGAGAATTCCAATCAGCCCCAGCATTTT
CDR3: CASSENSNQPQHF

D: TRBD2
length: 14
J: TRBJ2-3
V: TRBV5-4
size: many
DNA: TGTGCCAGCAGCTCGAGCGGGATTGCAGATACGCAGTATTTT
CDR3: CASSSSGIADTQYF

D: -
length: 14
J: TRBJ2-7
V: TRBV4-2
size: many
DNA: TGTGCCAGCAGCCTTGGACAGAGCTCCTACGAGCAGTACTTC
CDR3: CASSLGQSSYEQYF

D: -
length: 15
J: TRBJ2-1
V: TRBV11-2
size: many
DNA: TGTGCCAGCAGCCCAGGGTTGGAGGTTTACAATGAGCAGTTCTTC
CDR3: CASSPGLEVYNEQFF

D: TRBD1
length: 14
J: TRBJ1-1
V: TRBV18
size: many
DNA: TGTGCCAGCTCCGTCGGACAGGGGAACACTGAAGCTTTCTTT
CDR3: CASSVGQGNTEAFF

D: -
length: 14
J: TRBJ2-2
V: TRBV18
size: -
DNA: TGTGCCAGCTCACTACCCCTAAACACCGGGGAGCTGTTTTTT
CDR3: CASSLPLNTGELFF

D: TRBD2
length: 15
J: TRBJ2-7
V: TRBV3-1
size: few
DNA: TGTGCCAGCAGTCTGGCGGGAGAGGGAAACGACGAGCAGTACTTC
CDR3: CASSLAGEGNDEQYF

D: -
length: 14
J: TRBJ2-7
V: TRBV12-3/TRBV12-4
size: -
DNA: TGTGCCAGCAGTAACGGCCCGGGTTCCTACGAGCAGTACTTC
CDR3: CASSNGPGSYEQYF

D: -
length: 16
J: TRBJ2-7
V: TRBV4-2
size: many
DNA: TGTGCCAGCAGCCAAGATCCGGGGGTGGAAGGCTACGAGCAGTACTTC
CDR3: CASSQDPGVEGYEQYF

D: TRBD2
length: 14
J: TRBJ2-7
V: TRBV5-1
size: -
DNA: TGCGCCAGCAGCTTGTTAGCGGGGTCCTACGAGCAGTACTTC
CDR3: CASSLLAGSYEQYF

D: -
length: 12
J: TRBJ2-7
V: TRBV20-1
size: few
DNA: TGCAGTGCTAGAAAAGCCGTTCGCGAGCAGTACTTC
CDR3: CSARKAVREQYF

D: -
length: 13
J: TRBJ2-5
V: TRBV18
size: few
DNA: TGTGCCAGCTCATATCCTAATCAAGAGACCCAGTACTTC
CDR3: CASSYPNQETQYF

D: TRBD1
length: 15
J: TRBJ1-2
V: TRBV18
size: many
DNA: TGTGCCAGCTCACCTGCCGGGACAGGGGGCAATGGCTACACCTTC
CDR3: CASSPAGTGGNGYTF

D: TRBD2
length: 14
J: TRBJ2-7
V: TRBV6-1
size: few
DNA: TGTGCCAGCAGTGAAGAACGGTCTAGCGGGAGACAGTACTTC
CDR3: CASSEERSSGRQYF

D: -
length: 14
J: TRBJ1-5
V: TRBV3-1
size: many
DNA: TGTGCCAGCAGCCAAGGCAGGGCACCTCAGCCCCAGCATTTT
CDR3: CASSQGRAPQPQHF

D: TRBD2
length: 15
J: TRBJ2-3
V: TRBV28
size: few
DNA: TGTGCCAGCAGTGAACTAGCGGGTGTGGTAGATACGCAGTATTTT
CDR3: CASSELAGVVDTQYF

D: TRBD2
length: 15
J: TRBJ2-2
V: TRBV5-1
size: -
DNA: TGCGCCAGCAGCTCCGGGACTAGCGGTACCGGGGAGCTGTTTTTT
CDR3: CASSSGTSGTGELFF

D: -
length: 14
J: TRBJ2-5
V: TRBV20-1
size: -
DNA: TGCAGTGCTAGAGATCCCAGGGTCCCGGAGACCCAGTACTTC
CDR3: CSARDPRVPETQYF

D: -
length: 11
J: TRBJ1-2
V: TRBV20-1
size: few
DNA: TGCAGTGCTAGAGTCGACTATGGCTACACCTTC
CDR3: CSARVDYGYTF

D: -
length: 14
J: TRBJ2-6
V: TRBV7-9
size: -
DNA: TGTGCCAGCAGCTTAGTACCGGGGGCCAACGTCCTGACTTTC
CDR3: CASSLVPGANVLTF

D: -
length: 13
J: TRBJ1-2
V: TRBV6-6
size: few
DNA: TGTGCCAGCACCAGGGAGAGGAACTATGGCTACACCTTC
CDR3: CASTRERNYGYTF

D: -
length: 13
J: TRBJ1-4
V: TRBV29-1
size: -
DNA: TGCAGCGTTAGGGGAGGCACTAATGAAAAACTGTTTTTT
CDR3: CSVRGGTNEKLFF

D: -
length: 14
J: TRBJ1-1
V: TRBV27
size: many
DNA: TGTGCCAGCAGTTTTCAGGGCCTGAACACTGAAGCTTTCTTT
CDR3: CASSFQGLNTEAFF

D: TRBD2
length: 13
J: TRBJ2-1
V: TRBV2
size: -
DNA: TGTGCCAGCACACTAGCGGCTTACAATGAGCAGTTCTTC
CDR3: CASTLAAYNEQFF

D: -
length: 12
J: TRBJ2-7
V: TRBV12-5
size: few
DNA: TGTGCTAGTGGCCATGCAGGGGACGAGCAGTACTTC
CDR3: CASGHAGDEQYF

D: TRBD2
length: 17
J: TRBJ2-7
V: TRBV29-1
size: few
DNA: TGCAGCGTTGAAGATCAGAGAGCGGGGGCGAGCTCCTACGAGCAGTACTTC
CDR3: CSVEDQRAGASSYEQYF